The source of this T cell receptor beta chain is a study of T cell repertoires in cytomegalovirus infection. Turning to the study itself: Well-studied HLA-B-restricted CMV epitopes were used in the study alongside recently identified HLA-C-restricted ones. Public TCR beta signatures were indicative of both CMV infection and a matching HLA type.

The V gene lost 1 base and the J gene lost 7 bases, with 13 bases spanning the gap. This CDR3 is 14 amino acids long. Only a few counts were recorded for this clonotype. Its specificity is unknown. TCRdb reanalysed the reads using MiXCR and keeps one entry per CDR3 protein. The profile shows under 120,000 distinct CDR3 sequences, under 50% of them singletons. The specimen comprised CD8+ T cells from cultured PBMCs, sampled from culture after CMV antigen stimulation. J is TRBJ1-2 and V is TRBV12-3 or TRBV12-4; a weak D match, TRBD1 (6 bases). The clonotype originates from a human donor in good health (CMV status not recorded). Some clones in this sample may be carry-over from other donors' samples. DNA for the CDR3: TGTGCCAGCAGTTTAGGAACAGGGCCACCTGGCTACACCTTC. Protein product: CASSLGTGPPGYTF.